Only a few counts were recorded for the clone carrying this T cell receptor (beta chain). The antigen is not known. In the same sample, other DNA sequences code for this CDR3. Produced via immunoSEQ multiplex PCR; TCRdb's table is partial and in-frame only. This table has under 1 million clones, 90% to 98% appearing once. Naive CD8 populations comprised CD45RO-negative cells positively selected for CCR7, excluding terminally differentiated effector memory CD45RA+ cells. All of the donors resided in Nashville, Tennessee, and each was a Caucasian adult. This entry comes from a study of shared clonotypes between healthy human individuals. General study findings and limits: Researchers found naive subsets generally carried larger estimated richness than memory subsets. In this cohort, only blood was sampled, and tissue repertoires likely differ. Depth was large, yet rarefaction showed that sorted-subset sequencing was incomplete.

The source is a man aged 30 to 39 in good health. Specimen: naive CD8+ T cells sorted from blood.

The CDR3 bases are TGTGCCAGCAGCCCGGGACAGGTTGAGGAGACCCAGTACTTC. Its translation is CASSPGQVEETQYF. V and J are TRBV7-9 and TRBJ2-5; 8 nucleotides align to TRBD1. Germline CDR1 and CDR2: SEHNR and FQNEAQ (reference sequence). The V segment lost 5 bases and the J segment 5 bases; nucleotides outside the gene matches: 7. CDR3 length: 14 amino acids.